The present T cell receptor beta chain was sequenced within a study of T-cell reconstitution after alpha-beta-depleted transplantation in children. V trimming: 0 bases; J trimming: 6 bases; junction bases outside the gene matches: 7. The CDR3 is 17 amino acids. Germline values: CDR1 SGHRS, CDR2 YFSETQ. This clonotype came up many times. Unique molecular identifiers featured in how the TCRbeta library was prepared. MiXCR was run by TCRdb on the PCR reads, yielding one entry per CDR3 protein. The sample includes over 70,000 distinct CDR3 sequences, approximately 8.4% of them seen just once. The V and J genes are TRBV5-1 and TRBJ2-1, with 12 bases lining up with TRBD2. Specimen: PBMCs from the stem cell graft donor, collected from the stem cell graft. The receptor was isolated from a human donor who donated a stem cell graft to a child with congenital amegakaryocytic thrombocytopenia. CDR3 in amino acids: CASSLEGASGRGNEQFF. For the CDR3, the DNA is TGCGCCAGCAGCTTGGAAGGCGCTAGCGGGAGGGGCAATGAGCAGTTCTTC.